Listed below are T cell receptor beta chains from one sample, sequenced in a study of blood T cell repertoires in COVID-19. Clones were read by immunoSEQ multiplex PCR, and TCRdb kept only the in-frame ones, dropping some. This sample has 150,000 to 170,000 clones; around 84% occur once, and the top ten carry around 7%. Material for sequencing was PBMCs or T cells enriched from blood (not recorded which). The receptors were sampled from a man aged 45 to 65 who had recovered from COVID-19. Both conserved end residues are part of each CDR3. A D gene is named only where the DNA matches it firmly. Where a row states a size, it is once, few, many or the class of an expanded clone; other rows omit it.

cdr3_nt cdr3_aa clone_size j_call d_call v_call
TGTGCCATCGGGGGGTTTAGCACAGATACGCAGTATTTT CAIGGFSTDTQYF few TRBJ2-3 . TRBV10-3
TGCGCCAGCAGCCAATGGAGAAGAGAAAAACTGTTTTTT CASSQWRREKLFF . TRBJ1-4 . TRBV4-1
TGTGCCAGCAGCTACCTGGGGGGATCCTACGAGCAGTACTTC CASSYLGGSYEQYF . TRBJ2-7 . TRBV7-2
TGTGCCAGCAGCGCCCCTGACGGGAGGGGGAACTATGGCTACACCTTC CASSAPDGRGNYGYTF . TRBJ1-2 . TRBV9
TGCGCCAGCAGTCAATCATCCGGGGGAACTTGGAACTATGGCTACACCTTC CASSQSSGGTWNYGYTF . TRBJ1-2 . TRBV23-1
TGCGCCAACAGTGAGTCGAAACTACACAGGGGAAATAGGAATTCACCCCTCCACTTT CANSESKLHRGNRNSPLHF . TRBJ1-6 TRBD1 TRBV10-1
TGTGCCAGCAGACCCGACGGGGCAGGGGGCCGGGAGACCCAGTACTTC CASRPDGAGGRETQYF . TRBJ2-5 TRBD1 TRBV2
TGTGCCAGCAGCGATACGGGTGCTAATGAAAAACTGTTTTTT CASSDTGANEKLFF . TRBJ1-4 . TRBV25-1
TGTGCCAGTCGACGGGGGAAGAGCAATCAGCCCCAGCATTTT CASRRGKSNQPQHF . TRBJ1-5 . TRBV7-7
TGTGCCAGCAGCTTAGTGCGCGGGTTGAACACTGAAGCTTTCTTT CASSLVRGLNTEAFF . TRBJ1-1 . TRBV13
TGTGCCAGCAGCTTGGACGAGCGGGGGCCAAGCACAGATACGCAGTATTTT CASSLDERGPSTDTQYF . TRBJ2-3 TRBD2 TRBV5-6
TGCGCCAGCAGCGCGAGCGGGACAACAGTCAATGAGCAGTTCTTC CASSASGTTVNEQFF . TRBJ2-1 . TRBV5-1
TGTGCCAGCAGCGCCAAGCTACGGCGGGGGGGCCGTACAGATACGCAGTATTTT CASSAKLRRGGRTDTQYF . TRBJ2-3 TRBD2 TRBV7-2
TGTGCTAGTGGTTTGCAGGGGGCGAAAGACACTGAAGCTTTCTTT CASGLQGAKDTEAFF . TRBJ1-1 TRBD1 TRBV12-5
TGTGCCAGCTCACCACTCGGGAAGTGGGGGGGGAGGAATGAGCAGTTCTTC CASSPLGKWGGRNEQFF . TRBJ2-1 TRBD2 TRBV18
TGCGCCAGCAGCTTGGATGAGTTTGGCTACACCTTC CASSLDEFGYTF few TRBJ1-2 . TRBV5-1
TGTGCCAGTAGTATCCAGGGGGCGGTCACCGGGGAGCTGTTTTTT CASSIQGAVTGELFF . TRBJ2-2 TRBD1 TRBV19
TGTGCCAGCAGTTTGGGACAGGGCTATGGCTACACCTTC CASSLGQGYGYTF . TRBJ1-2 TRBD1 TRBV27
TGCGCCAGCAGCCTGATTTTTAGCGGGGGGGCCTACGAGCAGTACTTC CASSLIFSGGAYEQYF . TRBJ2-7 TRBD2 TRBV4-1
TGTGCCAGCAGCCCCCTTTATGGGGACACAACTGGAAACACCATATATTTT CASSPLYGDTTGNTIYF . TRBJ1-3 . TRBV11-2
TGCAGTGCTAGTTATCAGGGGTCATCGAGCACCGGGGAGCTGTTTTTT CSASYQGSSSTGELFF . TRBJ2-2 . TRBV20-1
TGTGCCAGCTCAGACCAGGGACTAGCGGAGCAGTTCTTC CASSDQGLAEQFF . TRBJ2-1 TRBD2 TRBV19
TGTGCCAGCTCACCACCTTACAGGGGGCATGGAAACACCATATATTTT CASSPPYRGHGNTIYF . TRBJ1-3 TRBD1 TRBV18
TGTGCCAGCAGCTCGACCTCATACAGGGGGCGCAGGGGCTACACCTTC CASSSTSYRGRRGYTF . TRBJ1-2 TRBD1 TRBV5-4
TGTGCCAGCAGTATGACAGGACCTGAAGCTTTCTTT CASSMTGPEAFF . TRBJ1-1 . TRBV6-6
TGTGCCAGCTCACCGGCACAGTCTTCTCGTAGCAATCAGCCCCAGCATTTT CASSPAQSSRSNQPQHF . TRBJ1-5 . TRBV18